This note documents a single T cell receptor beta chain sequence. Its antigen is unknown. Unmatched junction bases numbered 11, after V lost 5 bases and J lost 8 bases. This CDR3 comprises 17 residues. The germline V gene encodes CDR1 SGHTA and CDR2 FQGNSA. The record originates from a study of Tregs in tolerant kidney transplant recipients. Across the study: Donor B cells were activated for roughly 11 days on irradiated CD40L-expressing 3T3 cells. A 3-day belatacept mixed lymphocyte reaction, sometimes plus 5-day graft donor restimulation, preceded CD4+CD25+CD127- sorting.

Produced via immunoSEQ multiplex PCR; TCRdb's table is partial and in-frame only. The sample includes roughly 10,000 clones, around 91% of them seen just once. The rearrangement uses TRBV7-2 and TRBJ2-3; 15 bases match TRBD2. The receptor was isolated from a human patient who received a combined kidney and bone marrow transplant. Sequences were derived from Tregs from blood cultured with allogeneic cells, sampled before the transplant. This chain's CDR3 is CASSPKGLAGGIGTQYF. As DNA, the CDR3 is TGTGCCAGCAGCCCAAAGGGACTAGCGGGAGGTATAGGTACGCAGTATTTT.